This T cell receptor (beta chain) was retrieved from a study of T cell repertoires in cytomegalovirus infection. Background on the study: Public TCR beta signature analysis indicated the presence of both CMV infection and matching HLA type. Study-wide findings and caveats: Cumulated frequencies of public TCR beta families served to identify carriers of CMV plus the relevant HLA. The ex vivo response was dominated by HLA-C-restricted CMV-specific TCR beta clonotypes.

TCRdb redid the calling of the reads with MiXCR, one entry per CDR3 protein. The data contain 200,000 or so distinct CDR3 sequences, about 20% of them singletons. This clonotype showed up just a few times. Its antigen is not known. Germline CDR1 reads DFQATT; CDR2 reads SNEGSKA (reference sequence). The V end was cut by 0 bases, the J end by 0 bases, with 9 bases between. The CDR3 is 15 amino acids. This TCR was sampled from a human donor in good health (CMV status not recorded). Some clones in this sample may be carry-over from other donors' samples. The sample taken for sequencing was PBMCs. This chain joins TRBV20-1 and TRBJ2-1; D unclear. The CDR3, as DNA: TGCAGTGCTAGAGATGTGGGTAGCTCCTACAATGAGCAGTTCTTC. This codes for CSARDVGSSYNEQFF.